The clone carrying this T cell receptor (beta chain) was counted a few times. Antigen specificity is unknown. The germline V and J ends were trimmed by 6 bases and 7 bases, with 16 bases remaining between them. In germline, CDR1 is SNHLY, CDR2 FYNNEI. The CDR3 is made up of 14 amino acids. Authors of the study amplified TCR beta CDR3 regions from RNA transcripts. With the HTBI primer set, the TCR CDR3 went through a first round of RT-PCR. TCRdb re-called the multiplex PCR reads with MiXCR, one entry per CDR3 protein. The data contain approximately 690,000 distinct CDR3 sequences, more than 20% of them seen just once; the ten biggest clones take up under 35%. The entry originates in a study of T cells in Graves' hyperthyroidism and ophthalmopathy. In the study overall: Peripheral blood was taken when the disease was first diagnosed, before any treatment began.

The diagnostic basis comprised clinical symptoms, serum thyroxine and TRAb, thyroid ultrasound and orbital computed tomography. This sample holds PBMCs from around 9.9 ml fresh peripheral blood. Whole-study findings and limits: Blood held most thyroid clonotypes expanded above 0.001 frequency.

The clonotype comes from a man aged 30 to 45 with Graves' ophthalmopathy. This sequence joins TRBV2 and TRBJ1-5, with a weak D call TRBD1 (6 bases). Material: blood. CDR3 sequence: CASRAPGAAQPQHF. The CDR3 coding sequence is TGTGCCAGCAGGGCTCCAGGGGCGGCGCAGCCCCAGCATTTT.